This T cell receptor beta chain appears in the sequencing data of a study of persistence of HIV-infected CD4 T cells. The CDR3 totals 12 residues. The V end was cut by 7 bases, the J end by 4 bases, with 13 bases between. CDR1 SQVTM and CDR2 ANQGSEA come from the germline V gene. Sequencing used immunoSEQ version 4 in survey mode. Method: immunoSEQ multiplex PCR; TCRdb's copy keeps in-frame clones and lacks some. Of about 30,000 clones in the sample, approximately 66% were seen once. This clone showed up just a few times. Its matching antigen is unknown. Overlapping HIV-1 Gag 15-mer peptides at 0.85 to 1 ug per peptide per mL were used. Responding CD4+ T cells were sorted by upregulation of both CD40 ligand and CD69. CD8-depleted PBMCs were stimulated about 19 hours with anti-CD28/CD49d costimulation, CD40-blocking antibody and enfuvirtide. General observations from the study: Proviral oligoclonality tracked with TCR oligoclonality within the same sorted cells.

Sequences were derived from CD4+ T cells sorted from PBMCs after roughly 19-hour stimulation, sampled from a patient who received antiretroviral therapy. The chain employs TRBV29-1 and TRBJ1-1; D is unclear. This receptor was identified in an adult man with HIV who was CMV-seropositive. CDR3 DNA: TGCAGCGCCGGTCGGGCCGCCACTGAAGCTTTCTTT. It translates to CSAGRAATEAFF.